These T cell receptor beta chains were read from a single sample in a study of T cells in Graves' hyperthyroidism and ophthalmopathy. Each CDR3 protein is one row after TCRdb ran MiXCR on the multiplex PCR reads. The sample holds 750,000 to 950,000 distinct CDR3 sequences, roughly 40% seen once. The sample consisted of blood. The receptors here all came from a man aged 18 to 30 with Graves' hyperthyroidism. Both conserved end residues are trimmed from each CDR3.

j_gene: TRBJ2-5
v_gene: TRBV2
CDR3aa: ASRLTGSGETQY

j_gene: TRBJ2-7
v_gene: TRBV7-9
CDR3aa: ASSLVAGAASGEQY

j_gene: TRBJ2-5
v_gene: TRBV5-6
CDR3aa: ASSGPEGQETQY

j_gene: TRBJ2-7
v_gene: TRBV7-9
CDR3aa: ASSLVGRDPSSYEQY

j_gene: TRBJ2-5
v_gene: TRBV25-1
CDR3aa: ASMPQETQY

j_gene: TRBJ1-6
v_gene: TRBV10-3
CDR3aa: AISEGPGHVLSPLH

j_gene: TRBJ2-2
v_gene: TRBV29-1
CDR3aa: SVLAGRLGELF

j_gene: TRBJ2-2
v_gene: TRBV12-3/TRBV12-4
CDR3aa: ASRVQGALGELF

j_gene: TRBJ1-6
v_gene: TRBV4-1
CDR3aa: ASSRSRDSNSPLH

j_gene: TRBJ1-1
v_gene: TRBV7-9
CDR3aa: ASSLAGTTEAF

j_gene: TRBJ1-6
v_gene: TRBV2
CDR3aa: ASSEGQGVYSPLH

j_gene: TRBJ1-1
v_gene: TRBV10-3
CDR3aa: AGSEAWDIKAF

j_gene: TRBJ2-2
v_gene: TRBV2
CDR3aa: ASNRVNTGELF

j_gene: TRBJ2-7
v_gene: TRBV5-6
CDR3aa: ASSLGTGVQY

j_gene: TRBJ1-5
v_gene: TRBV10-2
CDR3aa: ASRDDRGFGQPQH

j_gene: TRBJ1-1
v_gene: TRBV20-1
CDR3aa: SAGSEWNTEAF

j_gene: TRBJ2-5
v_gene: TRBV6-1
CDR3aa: ASSYRGQRETQY

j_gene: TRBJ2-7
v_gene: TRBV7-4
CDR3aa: ASSSGRGVNEQY

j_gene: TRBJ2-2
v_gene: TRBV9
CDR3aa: ASSGQGADTGELF

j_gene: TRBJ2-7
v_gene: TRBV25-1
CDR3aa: ASSASGGPEQY

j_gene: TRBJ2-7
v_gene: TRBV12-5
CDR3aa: ASGLPGRYGEQY

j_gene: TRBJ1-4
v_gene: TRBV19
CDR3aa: ASRKTNEKLF

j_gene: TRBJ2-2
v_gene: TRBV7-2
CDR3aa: ASSQEAGELF

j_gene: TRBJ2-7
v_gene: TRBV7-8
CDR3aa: ASSSQAPGLYEQY

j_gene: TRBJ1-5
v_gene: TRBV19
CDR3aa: ASSITDVISNQPQH

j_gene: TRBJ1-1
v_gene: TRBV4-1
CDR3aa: ASRPETGGLTEAF

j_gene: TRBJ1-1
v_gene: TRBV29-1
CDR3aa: RGGTVSEAF

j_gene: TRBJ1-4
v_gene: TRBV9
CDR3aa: ASSVGRATNEKLF

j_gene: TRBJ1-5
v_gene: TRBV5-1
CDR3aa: ASSLGGVWQPQH

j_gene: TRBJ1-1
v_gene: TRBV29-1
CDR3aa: SGGTQNTEAF

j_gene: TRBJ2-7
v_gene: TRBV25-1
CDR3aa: ASSRSLSSYEQY

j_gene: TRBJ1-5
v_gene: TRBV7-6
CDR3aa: ASSSGVNQPQH

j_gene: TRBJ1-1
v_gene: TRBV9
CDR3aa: ASSVASGRLGAEAF

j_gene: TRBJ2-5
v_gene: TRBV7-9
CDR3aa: ASSFDRRQETQY

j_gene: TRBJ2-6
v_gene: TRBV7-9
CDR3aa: ASSQEGKGAAGANVLT

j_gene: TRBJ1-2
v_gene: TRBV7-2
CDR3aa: ASSLTSGWAYGYT

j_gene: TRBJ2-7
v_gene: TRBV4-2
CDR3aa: ASSQDPEYEQY

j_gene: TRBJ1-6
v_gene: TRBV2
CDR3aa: ASKTGAYNSPLH

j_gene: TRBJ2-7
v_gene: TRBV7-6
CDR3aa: ASSSTGGDEQY

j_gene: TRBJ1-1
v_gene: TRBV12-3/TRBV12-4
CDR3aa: ASSFGRVLNTEAF

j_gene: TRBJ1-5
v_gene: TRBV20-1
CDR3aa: SARDRVDSNQPQH

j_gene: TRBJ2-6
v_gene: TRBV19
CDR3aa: ASLAGTGGTGANVLT

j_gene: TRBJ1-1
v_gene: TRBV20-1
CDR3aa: SATMEKRPPEAF

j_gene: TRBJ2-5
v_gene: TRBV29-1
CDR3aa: SVGQGGETQY

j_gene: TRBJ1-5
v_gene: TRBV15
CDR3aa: ATSRSHPGQPQH

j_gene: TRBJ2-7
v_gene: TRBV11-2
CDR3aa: ASSQPPGLATYEQY

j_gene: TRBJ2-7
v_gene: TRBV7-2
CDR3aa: ASSLQSLAKLSYEQY

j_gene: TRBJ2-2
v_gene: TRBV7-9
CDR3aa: ASSNRDRDSGELF

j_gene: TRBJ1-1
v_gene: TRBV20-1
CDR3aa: SAPIGSGHTEAF

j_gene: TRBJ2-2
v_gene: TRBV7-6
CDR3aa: ASTSGGQPWELF

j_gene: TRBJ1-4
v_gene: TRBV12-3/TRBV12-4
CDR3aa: ASSIYREANEKLF

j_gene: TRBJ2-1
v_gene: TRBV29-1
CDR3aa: STGAGDYNEQF

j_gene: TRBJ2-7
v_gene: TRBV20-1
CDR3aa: SAGTELLLNSHEQY

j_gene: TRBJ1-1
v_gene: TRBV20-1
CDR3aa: SARDRAGAEAF

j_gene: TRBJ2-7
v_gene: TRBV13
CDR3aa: ASSYRLAGLEYEQY

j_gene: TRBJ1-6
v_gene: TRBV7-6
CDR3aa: ASSSNLSSYNSPLH

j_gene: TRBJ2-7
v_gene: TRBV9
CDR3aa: ASSPAGHSYEQY

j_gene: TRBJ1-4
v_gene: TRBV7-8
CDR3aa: ASSRRGAEKLF